This T cell receptor beta chain is drawn from a study of T-cell reconstitution after alpha-beta-depleted transplantation in children. Whole-study findings and limits: The high TCRbeta diversity at day 60 in some patients came from surviving recipient T cells and thymic progenitors. At around two months after transplant, the alpha-beta T cells were reportedly derived from several hundred expanded clones that came from non-depleted graft cells.

This CDR3 has 15 amino acids. Germline-derived CDR1 and CDR2 are DFQATT and SNEGSKA (reference sequence). V shed 5 bases and J 2 bases; nucleotides not matched to a gene: 9. Comment on this clonotype: Its target is not known.

The TCRbeta library was prepared with unique molecular identifiers. TCRdb independently ran MiXCR on the PCR reads; one entry per CDR3 protein. The table includes some 450,000 distinct CDR3 sequences, approximately 41% detected once. Material: PBMCs, obtained before TCRalphabeta/CD19-depleted stem cell transplant. This receptor was obtained from a girl between 2 and 10 years old with aplastic anemia, due to receive a stem cell transplant. The gene calls are TRBV20-1 and TRBJ2-1, with TRBD1 matching 7 bases. The CDR3 is CSAPEGASPYNEQFF. CDR3 nucleotides: TGCAGTGCTCCTGAGGGGGCCTCACCCTACAATGAGCAGTTCTTC.